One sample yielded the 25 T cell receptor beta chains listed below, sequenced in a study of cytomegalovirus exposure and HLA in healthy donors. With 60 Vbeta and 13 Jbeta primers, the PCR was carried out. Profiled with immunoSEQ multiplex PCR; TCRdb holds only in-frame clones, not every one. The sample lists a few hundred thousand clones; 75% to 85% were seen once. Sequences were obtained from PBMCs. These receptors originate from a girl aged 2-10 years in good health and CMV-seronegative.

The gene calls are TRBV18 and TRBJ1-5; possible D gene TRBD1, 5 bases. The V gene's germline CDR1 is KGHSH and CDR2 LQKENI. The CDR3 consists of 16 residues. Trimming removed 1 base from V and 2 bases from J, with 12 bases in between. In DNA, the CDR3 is TGTGCCAGCTCACCACGGGACTCAATGGGCAATCAGCCCCAGCATTTT. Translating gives CASSPRDSMGNQPQHF.

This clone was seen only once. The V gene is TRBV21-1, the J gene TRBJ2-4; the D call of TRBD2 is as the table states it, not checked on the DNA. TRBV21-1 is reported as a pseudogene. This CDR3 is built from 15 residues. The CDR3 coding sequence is TGTGCCAGCAGAGCGGGCGGGGGGGCCCGAAACATTCAGTACTTC. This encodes CASRAGGGARNIQYF.

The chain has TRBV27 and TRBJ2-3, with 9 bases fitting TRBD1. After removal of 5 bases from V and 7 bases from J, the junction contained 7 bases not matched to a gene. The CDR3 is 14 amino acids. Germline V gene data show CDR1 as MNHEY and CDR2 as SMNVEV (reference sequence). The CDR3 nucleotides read TGTGCCAGCAGTACCAGACAGGGGGAGAATACGCAGTATTTT. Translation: CASSTRQGENTQYF.

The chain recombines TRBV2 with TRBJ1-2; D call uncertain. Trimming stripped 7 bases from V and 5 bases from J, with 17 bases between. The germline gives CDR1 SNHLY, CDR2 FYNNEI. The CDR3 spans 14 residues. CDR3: CASMGQMQAYGYTF. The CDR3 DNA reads TGTGCCAGCATGGGTCAGATGCAGGCTTATGGCTACACCTTC.

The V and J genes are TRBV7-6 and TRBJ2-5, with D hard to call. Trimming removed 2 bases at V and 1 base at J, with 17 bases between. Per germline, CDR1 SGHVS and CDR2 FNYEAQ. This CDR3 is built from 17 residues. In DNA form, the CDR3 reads TGTGCCAGCAGCTTATTCTCAAATCTGAGGAGCCAAGAGACCCAGTACTTC. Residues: CASSLFSNLRSQETQYF.

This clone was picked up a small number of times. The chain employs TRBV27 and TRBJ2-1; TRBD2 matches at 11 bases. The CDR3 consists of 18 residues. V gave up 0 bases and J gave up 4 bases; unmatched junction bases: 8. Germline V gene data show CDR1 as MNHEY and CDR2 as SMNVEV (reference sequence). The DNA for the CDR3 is TGTGCCAGCAGTTTATCGAAAGCCGGGACTAGCGGATACAATGAGCAGTTCTTC. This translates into CASSLSKAGTSGYNEQFF.

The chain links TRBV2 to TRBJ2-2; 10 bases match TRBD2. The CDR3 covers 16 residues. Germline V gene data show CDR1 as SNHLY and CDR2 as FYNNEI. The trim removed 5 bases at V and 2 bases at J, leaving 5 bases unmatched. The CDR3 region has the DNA TGTGCCAGCAGTCTAGCGGGGGTTCTAAACACCGGGGAGCTGTTTTTT. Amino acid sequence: CASSLAGVLNTGELFF.

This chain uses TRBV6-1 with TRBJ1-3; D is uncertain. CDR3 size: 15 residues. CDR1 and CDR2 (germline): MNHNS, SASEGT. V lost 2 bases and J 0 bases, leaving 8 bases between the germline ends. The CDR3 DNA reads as TGTGCCAGCAGTGAATGGCAGTACTCTGGAAACACCATATATTTT. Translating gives CASSEWQYSGNTIYF.

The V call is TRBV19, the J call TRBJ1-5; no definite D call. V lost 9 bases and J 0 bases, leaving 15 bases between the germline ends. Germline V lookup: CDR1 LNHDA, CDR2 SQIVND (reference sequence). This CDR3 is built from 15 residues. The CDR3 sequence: CASGRLGVSNQPQHF. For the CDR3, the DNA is TGTGCCAGCGGGAGGCTGGGCGTTAGCAATCAGCCCCAGCATTTT.

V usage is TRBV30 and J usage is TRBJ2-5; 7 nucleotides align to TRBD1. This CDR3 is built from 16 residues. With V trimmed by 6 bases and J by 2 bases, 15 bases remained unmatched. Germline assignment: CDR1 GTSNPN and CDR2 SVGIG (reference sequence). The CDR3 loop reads CACPHNGDSRQETQYF. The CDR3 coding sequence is TGTGCCTGCCCCCACAATGGGGACAGCAGGCAAGAGACCCAGTACTTC.

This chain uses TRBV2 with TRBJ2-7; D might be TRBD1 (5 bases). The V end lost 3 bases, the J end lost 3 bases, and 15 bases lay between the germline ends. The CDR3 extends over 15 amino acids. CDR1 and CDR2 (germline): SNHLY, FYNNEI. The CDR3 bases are TGTGCCAGCAGTGAGGTAGATCAAGGACACTACGAGCAGTACTTC. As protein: CASSEVDQGHYEQYF.

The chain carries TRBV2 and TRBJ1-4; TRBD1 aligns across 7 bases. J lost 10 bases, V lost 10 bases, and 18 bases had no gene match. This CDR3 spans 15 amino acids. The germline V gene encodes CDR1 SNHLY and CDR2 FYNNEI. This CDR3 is CAMTRQGTTQGKLFF. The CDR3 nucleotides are TGTGCCATGACCAGACAGGGAACGACGCAGGGAAAACTGTTTTTT.

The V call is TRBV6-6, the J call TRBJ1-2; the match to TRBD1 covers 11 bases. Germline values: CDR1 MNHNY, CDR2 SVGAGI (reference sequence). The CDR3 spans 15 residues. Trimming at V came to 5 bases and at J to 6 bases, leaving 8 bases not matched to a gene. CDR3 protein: CASSPLRDRGNGYTF. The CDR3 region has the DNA TGTGCCAGCAGTCCCCTCCGGGACAGGGGGAATGGCTACACCTTC.

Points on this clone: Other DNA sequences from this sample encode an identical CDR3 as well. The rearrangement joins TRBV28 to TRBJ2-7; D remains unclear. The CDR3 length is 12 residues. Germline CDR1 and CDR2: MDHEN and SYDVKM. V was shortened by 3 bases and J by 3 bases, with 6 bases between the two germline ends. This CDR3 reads CASSFSVYEQYF. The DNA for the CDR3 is TGTGCCAGCAGTTTCTCGGTCTACGAGCAGTACTTC.

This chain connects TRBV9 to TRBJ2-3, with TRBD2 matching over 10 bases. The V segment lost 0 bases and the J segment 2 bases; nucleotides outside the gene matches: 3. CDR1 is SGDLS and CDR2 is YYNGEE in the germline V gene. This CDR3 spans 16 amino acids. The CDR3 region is CASSVGLAGVTDTQYF. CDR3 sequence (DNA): TGTGCCAGCAGCGTAGGTCTAGCGGGGGTCACAGATACGCAGTATTTT.

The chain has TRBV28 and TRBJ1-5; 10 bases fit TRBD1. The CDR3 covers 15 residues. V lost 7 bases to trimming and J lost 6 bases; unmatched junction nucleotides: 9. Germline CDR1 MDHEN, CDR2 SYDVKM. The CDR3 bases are TGTGCCAGCACTATGGGACAGGGGAGAACTCAGCCCCAGCATTTT. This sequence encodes CASTMGQGRTQPQHF. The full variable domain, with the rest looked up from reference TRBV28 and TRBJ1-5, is DVKVTQSSRYLVKRTGEKVFLECVQDMDHENMFWYRQDPGLGLRLIYFSYDVKMKEKGDIPEGYSVSREKKERFSLILESASTNQTSMYLCASTMGQGRTQPQHFGDGTRLSIL.

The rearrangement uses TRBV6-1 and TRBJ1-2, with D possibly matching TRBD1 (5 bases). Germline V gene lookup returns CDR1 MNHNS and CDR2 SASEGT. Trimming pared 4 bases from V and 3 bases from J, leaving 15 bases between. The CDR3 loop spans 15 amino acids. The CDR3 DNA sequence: TGTGCCAGCAGTGTTCAGGCAGGGTGTGACTATGGCTACACCTTC. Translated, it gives CASSVQAGCDYGYTF.

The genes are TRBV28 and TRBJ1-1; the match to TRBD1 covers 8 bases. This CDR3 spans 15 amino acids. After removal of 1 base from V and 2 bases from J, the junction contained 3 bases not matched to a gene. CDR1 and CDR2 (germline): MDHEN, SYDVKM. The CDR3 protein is CASSLYGTGNTEAFF. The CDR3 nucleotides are TGTGCCAGCAGTTTATACGGGACAGGTAACACTGAAGCTTTCTTT.

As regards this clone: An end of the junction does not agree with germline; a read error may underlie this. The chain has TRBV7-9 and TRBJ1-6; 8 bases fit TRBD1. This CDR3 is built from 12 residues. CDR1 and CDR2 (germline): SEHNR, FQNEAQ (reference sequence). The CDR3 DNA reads TGTTCCAGCCAGGGGGCCGGTTCACCCCTCCACTTT. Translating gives CSSQGAGSPLHF.

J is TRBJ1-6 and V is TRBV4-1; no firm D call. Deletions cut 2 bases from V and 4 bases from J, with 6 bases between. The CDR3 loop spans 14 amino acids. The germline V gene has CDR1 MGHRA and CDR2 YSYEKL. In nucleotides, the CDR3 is TGCGCCAGCAGCCAAACAAGTTATAATTCACCCCTCCACTTT. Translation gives CASSQTSYNSPLHF.

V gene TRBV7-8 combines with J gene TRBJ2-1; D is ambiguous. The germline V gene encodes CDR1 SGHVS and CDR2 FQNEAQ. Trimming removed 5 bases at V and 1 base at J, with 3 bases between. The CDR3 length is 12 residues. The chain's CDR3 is CASSLSYNEQFF. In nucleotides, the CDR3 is TGTGCCAGCAGCCTGTCCTACAATGAGCAGTTCTTC.

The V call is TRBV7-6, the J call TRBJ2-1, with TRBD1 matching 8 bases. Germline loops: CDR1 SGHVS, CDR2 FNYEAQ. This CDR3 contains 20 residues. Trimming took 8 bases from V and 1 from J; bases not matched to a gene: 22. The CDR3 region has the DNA TGTGCCAGCGGAGGTGCCGTGACAGGGGCCTCGTACCGATCCTACAATGAGCAGTTCTTC. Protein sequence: CASGGAVTGASYRSYNEQFF.

The CDR3 DNA reads TGCAGCGTTGTAGCTGCGGGAGTCAAACACACCGGGGAGCTGTTTTTT. Its protein product is CSVVAAGVKHTGELFF. V usage is TRBV29-1 and J usage is TRBJ2-2, with TRBD2 matching 7 bases. CDR3 length: 16 amino acids. The J segment lost 3 bases and the V segment lost 4 bases, leaving 11 bases of the junction unmatched. Germline-derived CDR1 and CDR2 are SQVTM and ANQGSEA.

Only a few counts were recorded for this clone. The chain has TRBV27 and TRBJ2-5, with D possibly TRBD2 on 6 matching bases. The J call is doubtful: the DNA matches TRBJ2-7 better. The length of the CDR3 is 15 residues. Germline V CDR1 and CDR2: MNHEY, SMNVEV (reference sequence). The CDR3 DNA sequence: TGTGCCAGCAGTTTATCGGGCGGGACTCTCTCCGAGCAGTACTTC. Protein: CASSLSGGTLSEQYF.

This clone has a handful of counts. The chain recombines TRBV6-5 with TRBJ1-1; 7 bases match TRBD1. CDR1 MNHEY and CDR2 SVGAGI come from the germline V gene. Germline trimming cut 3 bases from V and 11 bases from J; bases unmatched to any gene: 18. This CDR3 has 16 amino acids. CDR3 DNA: TGTGCCAGCAGTTATAGAGGGGGCGGAGGGTGGTTGAGGGCTTTCTTT. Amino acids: CASSYRGGGGWLRAFF.